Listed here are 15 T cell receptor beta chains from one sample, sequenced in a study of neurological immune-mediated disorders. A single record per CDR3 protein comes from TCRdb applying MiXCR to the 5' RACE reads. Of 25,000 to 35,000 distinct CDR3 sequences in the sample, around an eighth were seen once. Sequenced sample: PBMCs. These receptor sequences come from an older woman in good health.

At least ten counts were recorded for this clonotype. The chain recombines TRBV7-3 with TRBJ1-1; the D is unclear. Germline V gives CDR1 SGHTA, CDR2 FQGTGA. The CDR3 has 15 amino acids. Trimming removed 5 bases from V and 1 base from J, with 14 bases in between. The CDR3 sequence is CASSPRGGQNTEAFF. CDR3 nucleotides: TGTGCCAGCAGCCCCCGGGGTGGGCAGAACACTGAAGCTTTCTTT.

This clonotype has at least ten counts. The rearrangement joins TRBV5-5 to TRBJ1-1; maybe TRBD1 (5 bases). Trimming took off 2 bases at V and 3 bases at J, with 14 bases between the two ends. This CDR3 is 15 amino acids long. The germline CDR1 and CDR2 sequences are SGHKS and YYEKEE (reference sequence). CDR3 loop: CASSLSPQVYTEAFF. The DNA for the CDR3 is TGTGCCAGCAGCTTATCCCCACAGGTATACACTGAAGCTTTCTTT.

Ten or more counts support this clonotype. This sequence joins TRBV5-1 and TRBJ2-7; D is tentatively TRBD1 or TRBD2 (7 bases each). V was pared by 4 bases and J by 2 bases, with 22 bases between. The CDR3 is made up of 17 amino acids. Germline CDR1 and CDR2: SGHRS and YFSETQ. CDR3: CASSPLTTGRATYEQYF. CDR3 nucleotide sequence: TGCGCCAGCAGCCCCCTCACGACAGGGAGGGCCACCTACGAGCAGTACTTC.

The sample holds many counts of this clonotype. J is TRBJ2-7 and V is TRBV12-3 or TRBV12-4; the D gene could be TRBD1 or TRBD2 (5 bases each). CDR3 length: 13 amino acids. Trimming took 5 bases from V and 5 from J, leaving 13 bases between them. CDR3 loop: CASSPGQYNEQYF. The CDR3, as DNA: TGTGCCAGCAGTCCGGGGCAGTACAACGAGCAGTACTTC.

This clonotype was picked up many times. In DNA, the CDR3 is TGCAGCGTTCGGACAGGGGGCATCTACGAGCAGTACTTC. This encodes CSVRTGGIYEQYF. The chain combines TRBV29-1 with TRBJ2-7; 11 bases are shared with TRBD1. Germline-derived CDR1 and CDR2 are SQVTM and ANQGSEA. The V and J ends lost 5 bases and 3 bases, in that order; junction bases with no gene match: 3. The CDR3 extends over 13 amino acids.

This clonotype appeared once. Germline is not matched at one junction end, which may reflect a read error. CDR3 sequence: CASSPGGLSGGLGTYTQYF. CDR3 coding DNA: TGTGCCAGCAGCCCAGGGGGTCTATCGGGGGGTCTTGGCACATATACGCAGTATTTT. The rearrangement joins TRBV7-2 to TRBJ2-3; tentatively, D is TRBD1 or TRBD2 (7 bases each). Per germline, CDR1 SGHTA and CDR2 FQGNSA. CDR3 size: 19 residues. Complete variable domain (other parts from reference TRBV7-2 and TRBJ2-3): GAGVSQSPSNKVTEKGKDVELRCDPISGHTALYWYRQSLGQGLEFLIYFQGNSAPDKSGLPSDRFSAERTGGSVSTLTIQRTQQEDSAVYLCASSPGGLSGGLGTYTQYFGPGTRLTVL.

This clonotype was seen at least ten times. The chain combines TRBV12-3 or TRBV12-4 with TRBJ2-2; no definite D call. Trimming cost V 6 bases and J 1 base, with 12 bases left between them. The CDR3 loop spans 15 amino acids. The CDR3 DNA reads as TGTGCCAGCAGGGTTATACCAGGGAACACCGGGGAGCTGTTTTTT. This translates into CASRVIPGNTGELFF.

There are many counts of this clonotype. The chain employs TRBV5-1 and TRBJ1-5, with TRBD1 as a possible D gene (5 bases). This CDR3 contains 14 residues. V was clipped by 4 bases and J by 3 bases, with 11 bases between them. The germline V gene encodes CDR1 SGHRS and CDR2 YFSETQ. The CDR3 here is CASSEGSLNQPQHF. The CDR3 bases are TGCGCCAGCAGCGAGGGGTCACTCAATCAGCCCCAGCATTTT.

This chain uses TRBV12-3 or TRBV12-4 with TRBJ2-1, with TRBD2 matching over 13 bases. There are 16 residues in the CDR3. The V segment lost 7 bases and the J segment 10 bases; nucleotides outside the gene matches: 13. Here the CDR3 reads CASTLGLAGISGEQFF. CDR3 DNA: TGTGCCAGCACCCTGGGACTAGCGGGGATATCAGGGGAGCAGTTCTTC.

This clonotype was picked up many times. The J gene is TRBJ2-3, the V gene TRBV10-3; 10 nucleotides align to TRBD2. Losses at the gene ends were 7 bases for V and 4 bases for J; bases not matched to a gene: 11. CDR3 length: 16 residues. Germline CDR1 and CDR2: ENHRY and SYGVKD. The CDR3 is CAITTYSGGAPDTQYF. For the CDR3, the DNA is TGTGCCATCACCACCTACAGCGGGGGGGCCCCAGATACGCAGTATTTT.

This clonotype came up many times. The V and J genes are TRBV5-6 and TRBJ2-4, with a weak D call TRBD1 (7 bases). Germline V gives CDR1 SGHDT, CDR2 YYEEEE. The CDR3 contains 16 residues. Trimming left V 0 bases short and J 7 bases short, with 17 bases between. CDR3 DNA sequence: TGTGCCAGCAGCTTGGAAGGAGCAGGGGGGACCAACATTCAGTACTTC. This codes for CASSLEGAGGTNIQYF. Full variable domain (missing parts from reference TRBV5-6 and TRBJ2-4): DAGVTQSPTHLIKTRGQQVTLRCSPKSGHDTVSWYQQALGQGPQFIFQYYEEEERQRGNFPDRFSGHQFPNYSSELNVNALLLGDSALYLCASSLEGAGGTNIQYFGAGTRLSVL.

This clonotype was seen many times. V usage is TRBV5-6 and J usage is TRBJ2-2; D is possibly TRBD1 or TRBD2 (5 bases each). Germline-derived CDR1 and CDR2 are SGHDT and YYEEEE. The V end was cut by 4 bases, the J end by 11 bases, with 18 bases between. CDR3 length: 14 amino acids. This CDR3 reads CASSPGGITYELFF. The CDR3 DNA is TGTGCCAGCAGCCCTGGGGGAATAACGTATGAGCTGTTTTTT.

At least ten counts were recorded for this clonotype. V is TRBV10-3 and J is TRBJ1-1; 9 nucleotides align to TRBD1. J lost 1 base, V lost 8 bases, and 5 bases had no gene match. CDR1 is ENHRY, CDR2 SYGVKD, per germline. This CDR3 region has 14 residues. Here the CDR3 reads CAIARDRENTEAFF. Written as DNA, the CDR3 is TGTGCCATCGCAAGGGACAGGGAGAACACTGAAGCTTTCTTT.

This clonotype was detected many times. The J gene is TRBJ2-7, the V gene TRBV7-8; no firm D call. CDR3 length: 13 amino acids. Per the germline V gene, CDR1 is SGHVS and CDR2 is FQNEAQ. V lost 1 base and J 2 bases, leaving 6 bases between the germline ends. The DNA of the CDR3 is TGTGCCAGCAGCTTAGACGGCCCCTACGAGCAGTACTTC. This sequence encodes CASSLDGPYEQYF.

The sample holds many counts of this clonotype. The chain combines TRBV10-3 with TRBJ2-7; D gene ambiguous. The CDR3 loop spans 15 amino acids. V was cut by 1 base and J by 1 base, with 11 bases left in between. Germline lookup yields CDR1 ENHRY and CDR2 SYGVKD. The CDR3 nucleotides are TGTGCCATCAGTGAGTACCACGACAATTCCTACGAGCAGTACTTC. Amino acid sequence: CAISEYHDNSYEQYF.